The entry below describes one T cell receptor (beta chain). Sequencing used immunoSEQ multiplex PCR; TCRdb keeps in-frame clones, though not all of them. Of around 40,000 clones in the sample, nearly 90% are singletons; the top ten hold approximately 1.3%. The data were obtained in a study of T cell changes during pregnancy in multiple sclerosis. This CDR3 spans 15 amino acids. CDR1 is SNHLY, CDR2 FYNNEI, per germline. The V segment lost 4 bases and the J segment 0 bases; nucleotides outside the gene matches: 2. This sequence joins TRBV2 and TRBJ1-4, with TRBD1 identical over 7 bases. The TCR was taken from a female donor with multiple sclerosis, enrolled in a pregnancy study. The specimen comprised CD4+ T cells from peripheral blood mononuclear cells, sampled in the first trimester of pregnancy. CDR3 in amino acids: CASSVGQTTNEKLFF. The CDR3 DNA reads TGTGCCAGCAGTGTGGGACAGACAACTAATGAAAAACTGTTTTTT.